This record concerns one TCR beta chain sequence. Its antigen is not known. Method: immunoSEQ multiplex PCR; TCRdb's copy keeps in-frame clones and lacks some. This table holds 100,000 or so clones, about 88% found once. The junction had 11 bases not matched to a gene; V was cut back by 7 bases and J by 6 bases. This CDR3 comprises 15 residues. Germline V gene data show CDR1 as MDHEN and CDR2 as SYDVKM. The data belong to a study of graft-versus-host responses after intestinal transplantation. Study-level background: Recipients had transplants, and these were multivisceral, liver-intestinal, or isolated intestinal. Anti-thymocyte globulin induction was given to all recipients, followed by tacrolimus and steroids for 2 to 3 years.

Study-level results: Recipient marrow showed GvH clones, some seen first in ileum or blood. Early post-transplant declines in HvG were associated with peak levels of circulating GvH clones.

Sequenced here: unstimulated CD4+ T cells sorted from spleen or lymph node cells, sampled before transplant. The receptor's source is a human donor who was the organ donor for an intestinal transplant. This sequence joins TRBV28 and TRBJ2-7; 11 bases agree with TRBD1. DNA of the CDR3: TGTGCCAGCAAGAACCCCGGACAGGGGGCCGGCGAGCAGTACTTC. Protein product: CASKNPGQGAGEQYF.